The 32 T cell receptor beta chains presented below share a single source sample, sequenced in a study of control samples from healthy donors and cancer patients. Method: immunoSEQ multiplex PCR; TCRdb's copy keeps in-frame clones and lacks some. The sample includes approximately 140,000 clones, 93% of them seen just once. The sequencing input was blood. Every receptor here comes from a man aged 18 to 30 in good health.

The gene calls are TRBV5-1 and TRBJ2-5, with unresolved D. Germline values: CDR1 SGHRS, CDR2 YFSETQ. The V end lost 0 bases, the J end lost 9 bases, and 9 bases lay between the germline ends. This CDR3 region has 12 residues. In nucleotides, the CDR3 is TGCGCCAGCAGCTTGGGTGCGATGCCCCAGTACTTC. Protein product: CASSLGAMPQYF.

The chain joins TRBV4-2 to TRBJ1-1; D not certain. Trimming took off 0 bases at V and 6 bases at J, with 17 bases between the two ends. Germline V gene sequence: CDR1 LGHNA, CDR2 YNFKEQ. The CDR3 is 16 residues long. CDR3 DNA: TGTGCCAGCAGCCAAGACGTTGGACTTCCAAGGGCTGAAGCTTTCTTT. This translates into CASSQDVGLPRAEAFF.

The chain has TRBV14 and TRBJ2-5; D may be TRBD1 or TRBD2 (5 bases each). The CDR3 is 16 residues long. Germline lookup yields CDR1 SGHDN and CDR2 FVKESK. V lost 1 base and J lost 5, with 17 bases in between. CDR3 DNA: TGTGCCAGCAGCCAAGTGGGGGACCCCCAGCAGGAGACCCAGTACTTC. It encodes CASSQVGDPQQETQYF.

The chain uses TRBV7-3 and TRBJ2-2; D call uncertain. The V gene's germline CDR1 is SGHTA and CDR2 FQGTGA. Deletions cut 5 bases from V and 6 bases from J, with 7 bases between. The CDR3 loop spans 12 amino acids. Written as DNA, the CDR3 is TGTGCCAGCAGCGTATCGTCCGGGGAGCTGTTTTTT. This codes for CASSVSSGELFF.

This sequence joins TRBV28 and TRBJ2-7; tentative D call: TRBD1 (5 bases). This CDR3 has 13 residues. V gave up 3 bases and J gave up 5 bases, with 11 bases separating them. Per germline, CDR1 MDHEN and CDR2 SYDVKM. CDR3 sequence: CASSFQGSHEQYF. CDR3 DNA: TGTGCCAGCAGTTTTCAGGGTTCCCACGAGCAGTACTTC.

The chain links TRBV2 to TRBJ1-3, with 9 positions matching TRBD1. V lost 8 bases to trimming and J lost 6 bases; unmatched junction nucleotides: 5. This CDR3 is 13 amino acids long. CDR1 is SNHLY and CDR2 is FYNNEI in the germline V gene. This CDR3 reads CASSRTGVNTIYF. CDR3 in DNA: TGTGCCAGCTCCAGGACAGGGGTAAACACCATATATTTT.

This chain connects TRBV29-1 to TRBJ1-1; 7 nucleotides match TRBD1. The V segment lost 6 bases and the J segment 1 base; nucleotides outside the gene matches: 5. This CDR3 comprises 13 residues. Germline V gene sequence: CDR1 SQVTM, CDR2 ANQGSEA. The CDR3 bases are TGCAGCGTAGGGGCAGGGGGGAACACTGAAGCTTTCTTT. Translation: CSVGAGGNTEAFF. The variable domain in full, completed from reference TRBV29-1 and TRBJ1-1, reads SAVISQKPSRDICQRGTSLTIQCQVDSQVTMMFWYRQQPGQSLTLIATANQGSEATYESGFVIDKFPISRPNLTFSTLTVSNMSPEDSSIYLCSVGAGGNTEAFFGQGTRLTVV.

This sequence joins TRBV25-1 and TRBJ2-1; D gene ambiguous. Trimming cost V 0 bases and J 6 bases, with 18 bases left between them. Germline lookup yields CDR1 MGHDK and CDR2 SYGVNS. This CDR3 contains 17 residues. CDR3: CASSEYLGSRRVNEQFF. As DNA, the CDR3 is TGTGCCAGCAGTGAATATTTAGGGTCCCGCCGAGTCAATGAGCAGTTCTTC.

This chain links TRBV5-1 with TRBJ2-2; perhaps TRBD1 as D (5 bases). CDR3 length: 15 residues. V lost 2 bases to trimming and J lost 6 bases, with 14 bases between them. The germline V gene has CDR1 SGHRS and CDR2 YFSETQ. CDR3 sequence: CASSFRSGLPGELFF. In DNA form, the CDR3 reads TGCGCCAGCAGCTTCCGGTCAGGGCTTCCCGGGGAGCTGTTTTTT.

V gene TRBV12-3 or TRBV12-4 combines with J gene TRBJ2-3; D uncertain. The CDR3 extends over 13 amino acids. Deletions cut 2 bases from V and 2 bases from J, with 5 bases between. The CDR3 is CASSLWDTDTQYF. Written as DNA, the CDR3 is TGTGCCAGCAGTTTATGGGACACAGATACGCAGTATTTT.

In this sample, this clone turned up once. The rearrangement uses TRBV29-1 and TRBJ2-7; 9 bases match TRBD2. The CDR3 runs 14 residues. Germline lookup yields CDR1 SQVTM and CDR2 ANQGSEA. J gave up 3 bases and V 7 bases, and 10 bases lay outside the gene matches. The chain's CDR3 is CSDPIAGDRYEQYF. The CDR3 DNA follows: TGCAGCGATCCTATAGCGGGGGACCGCTACGAGCAGTACTTC.

This sequence joins TRBV9 and TRBJ1-2, with 8 positions matching TRBD1. CDR1 and CDR2 (germline): SGDLS, YYNGEE. Germline trimming cut 4 bases from V and 7 bases from J; bases unmatched to any gene: 3. The CDR3 has 12 amino acids. The CDR3 DNA is TGTGCCAGCAGCACTGACAGGGGTGGCTACACCTTC. Encoded protein: CASSTDRGGYTF.

The CDR3 loop is CASSTGTNYGYTF. As DNA, the CDR3 is TGTGCCAGCAGCACCGGGACAAACTATGGCTACACCTTC. The gene calls are TRBV9 and TRBJ1-2; possibly TRBD1 for D (6 bases). Germline CDR1 is SGDLS and CDR2 is YYNGEE. The CDR3 covers 13 residues. Between the trimmed V and J ends, which lost 4 bases and 2 bases, there was a span of 9 bases.

The chain combines TRBV28 with TRBJ1-5, with unresolved D. Germline V gives CDR1 MDHEN, CDR2 SYDVKM. V gave up 3 bases and J gave up 15 bases, with 15 bases separating them. The CDR3 is 12 amino acids. The CDR3 DNA sequence: TGTGCCAGCAGTTTCCTCCGTCCTGCCTCGCATTTT. Amino acid sequence: CASSFLRPASHF.

This chain uses TRBV28 with TRBJ2-5, with 14 positions matching TRBD2. This CDR3 has 17 residues. The V gene's germline CDR1 is MDHEN and CDR2 SYDVKM. Losses at the gene ends were 6 bases for V and 5 bases for J; bases not matched to a gene: 11. The CDR3 DNA reads as TGTGCCAGCAGCGAACCCGGGACTAGCGGGAGATTGGAGACCCAGTACTTC. It translates to CASSEPGTSGRLETQYF.

The genes are TRBV27 and TRBJ1-2; D remains unclear. The CDR3 extends over 13 amino acids. Trimming took off 3 bases at V and 0 bases at J, with 5 bases between the two ends. Looked up from germline, CDR1 is MNHEY and CDR2 is SMNVEV (reference sequence). CDR3 amino acids: CASSLNPNYGYTF. CDR3 in DNA: TGTGCCAGCAGTTTGAATCCTAACTATGGCTACACCTTC.

The count of this clone is one. This CDR3 is CASSPLGGLQPQHF. Here the CDR3 DNA reads TGTGCCAGCAGTCCCCTTGGGGGCTTACAGCCCCAGCATTTT. The rearrangement uses TRBV27 and TRBJ1-5; TRBD1 is a possible D gene (6 bases). This CDR3 has 14 residues. CDR1 and CDR2 (germline): MNHEY, SMNVEV (reference sequence). V was trimmed by 5 bases and J by 7 bases, leaving 15 bases between them.

V gene TRBV5-6 combines with J gene TRBJ1-2; D not resolved. CDR3 length: 14 amino acids. The V and J ends lost 2 bases and 4 bases respectively, with 12 bases between them. CDR1 and CDR2 (germline): SGHDT, YYEEEE. CDR3 amino acids: CASSFVGGVYGYTF. The CDR3 bases are TGTGCCAGCAGCTTTGTAGGTGGGGTCTATGGCTACACCTTC.

This sequence joins TRBV3-1 (or the pseudogene TRBV3-2) and TRBJ1-1; D is unclear. The V gene's germline CDR1 is LGHDT and CDR2 YNNKEL (reference sequence). CDR3 length: 14 amino acids. Trimming removed 4 bases from V and 3 bases from J, with 12 bases in between. The CDR3 DNA is TGTGCCAGCAGCCGATTGCGGGGAGACACTGAAGCTTTCTTT. Its protein is CASSRLRGDTEAFF.

The chain couples TRBV30 to TRBJ1-1; D remains ambiguous. This CDR3 is built from 11 residues. V lost 3 bases and J 2 bases, leaving 4 bases between the germline ends. Germline-derived CDR1 and CDR2 are GTSNPN and SVGIG (reference sequence). CDR3 in amino acids: CAWRSNTEAFF. The CDR3 nucleotides read TGTGCCTGGAGATCTAACACTGAAGCTTTCTTT. Supplemented by reference TRBV30 and TRBJ1-1, the full variable domain reads SQTIHQWPATLVQPVGSPLSLECTVEGTSNPNLYWYRQAAGRGLQLLFYSVGIGQISSEVPQNLSASRPQDRQFILSSKKLLLSDSGFYLCAWRSNTEAFFGQGTRLTVV.

In DNA, the CDR3 is TGTGCCAGCAGCTTGCAGGCCGTCAACTATGGCTACACCTTC. Amino acids: CASSLQAVNYGYTF. This chain connects TRBV5-4 to TRBJ1-2; D uncertain. The CDR3 runs to 14 residues. Per the germline V gene, CDR1 is SGHNT and CDR2 is YYREEE (reference sequence). Trimming cost V 1 base and J 2 bases, with 9 bases left between them. The full variable domain, completed using reference TRBV5-4 and TRBJ1-2, is ETGVTQSPTHLIKTRGQQVTLRCSSQSGHNTVSWYQQALGQGPQFIFQYYREEENGRGNFPPRFSGLQFPNYSSELNVNALELDDSALYLCASSLQAVNYGYTFGSGTRLTVV.

The chain recombines TRBV5-1 with TRBJ2-7; 9 positions match TRBD1. Germline trimming cut 1 base from V and 4 bases from J; bases unmatched to any gene: 3. CDR3 length equals 14 residues. The germline CDR1 and CDR2 sequences are SGHRS and YFSETQ. The DNA of the CDR3 is TGCGCCAGCAGCTTGTGGGGACAGGGTTACGAGCAGTACTTC. Translating gives CASSLWGQGYEQYF.

The chain uses TRBV19 and TRBJ2-5, with TRBD1 matching over 9 bases. From germline, CDR1 is LNHDA and CDR2 SQIVND (reference sequence). V dropped 3 bases and J dropped 3; count of bases not matched to a gene: 11. The CDR3 loop spans 17 amino acids. The CDR3 sequence is CASSILPGQGGEETQYF. CDR3 DNA sequence: TGTGCCAGTAGTATTCTGCCGGGACAGGGTGGCGAAGAGACCCAGTACTTC. Based on the CDR3 plus reference TRBV19 and TRBJ2-5, the full variable domain is DGGITQSPKYLFRKEGQNVTLSCEQNLNHDAMYWYRQDPGQGLRLIYYSQIVNDFQKGDIAEGYSVSREKKESFPLTVTSAQKNPTAFYLCASSILPGQGGEETQYFGPGTRLLVL.

This chain connects TRBV18 to TRBJ1-1; TRBD1 matches 7 bases. CDR1 and CDR2 from the germline V gene are KGHSH and LQKENI. The CDR3 sequence is 15 residues long. J gave up 3 bases and V 2 bases, and 6 bases lay outside the gene matches. The CDR3 bases are TGTGCCAGCTCACCAAGGGGGCTTAAGGACACTGAAGCTTTCTTT. Amino acids: CASSPRGLKDTEAFF.

The CDR3 DNA reads TGCGCCAGCAGCCAAGGACAGGGAGCTGCAGGGGGCTACACCTTC. This translates into CASSQGQGAAGGYTF. V is TRBV4-1 and J is TRBJ1-2; 7 bases are shared with TRBD1. Germline trimming cut 1 base from V and 8 bases from J; bases unmatched to any gene: 10. Germline assignment: CDR1 MGHRA and CDR2 YSYEKL. The CDR3 runs 15 residues.

The genes are TRBV7-2 and TRBJ1-2; unclear D gene. The CDR3 is 16 amino acids. Trimming took off 0 bases at V and 9 bases at J, with 20 bases between the two ends. Germline assignment: CDR1 SGHTA and CDR2 FQGNSA. This chain's CDR3 is CASSLAPSGGLKSYTF. CDR3 sequence (DNA): TGTGCCAGCAGCTTAGCACCCTCCGGAGGGCTGAAGAGCTACACCTTC.

This chain connects TRBV30 to TRBJ2-7; TRBD1 or TRBD2 may be the D gene (5 bases each). The CDR3 totals 12 residues. Trimming removed 2 bases at V and 2 bases at J, with 7 bases between. Per germline, CDR1 GTSNPN and CDR2 SVGIG (reference sequence). In DNA, the CDR3 is TGTGCCTGGAGTACGGGGCCCTACGAGCAGTACTTC. Translated: CAWSTGPYEQYF.

The chain combines TRBV30 with TRBJ1-5; TRBD1 is a possible D gene (5 bases). The CDR3 runs 14 residues. Trimming removed 0 bases at V and 8 bases at J, with 14 bases between. Germline lookup yields CDR1 GTSNPN and CDR2 SVGIG (reference sequence). The DNA of the CDR3 is TGTGCCTGGAGTGTTGGGGGAATCAAGGAGCCCCAGCATTTT. This sequence encodes CAWSVGGIKEPQHF.

Comments on this clone: The same CDR3 also results from other DNA sequences found in this sample. The rearrangement uses TRBV11-2 and TRBJ2-3, with D unclear. Trimming shortened V by 1 base and J by 1 base, and 3 bases separated the two germline ends. Germline loops: CDR1 SGHAT, CDR2 FQNNGV. The CDR3 is made up of 13 amino acids. This CDR3 is CASSLAGTDTQYF. The CDR3 nucleotides are TGTGCCAGCAGCTTAGCGGGCACAGATACGCAGTATTTT.

This sequence joins TRBV13 and TRBJ2-5, with D maybe TRBD2 (6 bases). The CDR3 is made up of 13 amino acids. Trimming left V 4 bases short and J 7 bases short, with 13 bases between. Germline assignment: CDR1 PRHDT and CDR2 FYEKMQ (reference sequence). The CDR3 spells CASSSGTRGTQYF. The CDR3 coding sequence is TGTGCCAGCAGCTCCGGGACGCGGGGGACCCAGTACTTC.

This chain connects TRBV6-5 to TRBJ2-2; D might be TRBD2 (5 bases). Germline CDR1 and CDR2: MNHEY and SVGAGI. V was shortened by 5 bases and J by 5 bases, with 6 bases between the two germline ends. The CDR3 is 12 amino acids. Here the CDR3 DNA reads TGTGCCAGCAGTCTAGCTACCGGGGAGCTGTTTTTT. Its translation: CASSLATGELFF.

In the case of this clone: Because the CDR3's place on the DNA is in doubt, the DNA is left out and the CDR3 is given as listed by TCRdb. CDR3 in amino acids: CASSSSTDHNSPLHF. The J gene is TRBJ1-6, the V gene TRBV6-5. The CDR3 is 15 residues long, ends included. Germline-derived CDR1 and CDR2 are MNHEY and SVGAGI.